This TCR beta chain was captured in a study of blood T cell repertoires in COVID-19. The CDR3 spans 13 residues. Germline V gene sequence: CDR1 MNHEY, CDR2 SVGAGI. Deletions cut 6 bases from V and 5 bases from J, with 13 bases between. Assay: immunoSEQ multiplex PCR; the TCRdb copy retains only in-frame clones and omits some. This table has tens of thousands of clones, roughly 80% appearing once. This TCR was sampled from a woman in her fifties or sixties with acute or convalescent COVID-19. This sequence joins TRBV6-5 and TRBJ2-5; possible D gene TRBD1, 5 bases. Material for sequencing was peripheral blood. Written as DNA, the CDR3 is TGTGCCAGCAGCCGCAGGGAAGGGGAGACCCAGTACTTC. Protein product: CASSRREGETQYF.